This entry lists 15 T cell receptor beta chains sequenced from one sample in a study of T cell clonality in common variable immunodeficiency. General observations from the study: Common variable immunodeficiency TCR beta sequences reportedly had fewer deletions and N-nucleotide insertions.

TCRdb's copy holds only in-frame clones and misses some; the assay was immunoSEQ multiplex PCR. This repertoire holds 25,000 to 35,000 clones, and none appear only once. These receptors' antigens are unknown. Sequencing was performed on peripheral blood mononuclear cells. Receptors originate from a human donor with common variable immunodeficiency.

As for this clone: The read ends 3 residues early relative to the CDR3; the germline J gene fills the gap. The V call is TRBV7-2, the J call TRBJ1-5, with D tentatively TRBD1 (5 bases). Trimming cost V 1 base and J 0 bases, with 7 bases left between them. CDR3 size: 15 residues. The V gene's germline CDR1 is SGHTA and CDR2 FQGNSA. CDR3 DNA, as far as it was read: TGTGCCAGCAGCTTAGGGGGCAGTAGCAATCAGCCC. The encoded protein is CASSLGGSSNQP. The complete CDR3 sequence is CASSLGGSSNQPQHF.

This clone was observed a few times. Read coverage stops 3 residues before the CDR3 terminus; the germline J gene supplies the remainder. The rearrangement uses TRBV6-1 and TRBJ1-3; unclear D gene. V was clipped by 0 bases and J by 5 bases, with 5 bases between them. Germline V gene sequence: CDR1 MNHNS, CDR2 SASEGT. This CDR3 region has 13 residues. The CDR3 is CASSEAKRNTIYF. CDR3 bases read: TGTGCCAGCAGTGAAGCTAAGCGAAACACC.

By share, this clone counts as medium-sized (0.01 to 0.1%). The missing CDR3 end, 3 residues past where the read stops, is filled in from the germline J gene. V usage is TRBV20-1 and J usage is TRBJ2-5, with D unresolved. Looked up from germline, CDR1 is DFQATT and CDR2 is SNEGSKA (reference sequence). The V and J ends lost 3 bases and 2 bases respectively, with 10 bases between them. The CDR3 runs to 13 residues. CDR3 region: CSARRLQQETQYF. The DNA read from the CDR3 is TGCAGTGCTAGGAGGCTCCAACAAGAGACC.

This clone was recorded a few times. The sequenced CDR3 bases are TGCAGTGCTAGAGATCACAGGGGAGCTAACTATGGC. Translation: CSARDHRGANYG. The whole CDR3 region reads CSARDHRGANYGYTF. This chain connects TRBV20-1 to TRBJ1-2; the match to TRBD1 covers 7 bases. The read gets to within 3 residues of the CDR3 end, and the germline J gene fills in the rest. J lost 0 bases, V lost 0 bases, and 4 bases had no gene match. The CDR3 totals 15 residues. Germline V gene data show CDR1 as DFQATT and CDR2 as SNEGSKA (reference sequence).

Turning to this clone: Read sequence stops 3 residues before the CDR3 end, and the germline J gene provides the missing end. The gene calls are TRBV5-6 and TRBJ1-2, with D possibly being TRBD1 (6 bases). Between the trimmed V and J ends, which lost 0 bases and 7 bases, there was a span of 10 bases. The CDR3 has 13 amino acids. The V gene's germline CDR1 is SGHDT and CDR2 YYEEEE. The DNA read from the CDR3 is TGTGCCAGCAGCTTGGAACAGGGAGGTGGC. This gives the protein CASSLEQGGG. The whole CDR3 sequence is CASSLEQGGGYTF.

This clone occurred a few times. CDR3 amino acids: CASSQGTDYNYGYTF. The DNA read from the CDR3 is TGTGCCAGCAGCCAAGGGACAGACTATAACTATGGC. The V and J genes are TRBV7-9 and TRBJ1-2; 7 positions match TRBD1. Read data end 3 residues before the CDR3 end; the end is taken from the germline J gene. The CDR3 is 15 residues long. V shed 5 bases, J shed 1 base, and the junction held 7 bases outside the gene matches. Germline V CDR1 and CDR2: SEHNR, FQNEAQ (reference sequence).

Of note for this clone: Sequencing ends 3 residues short of the CDR3 end; the germline J gene provides the rest. V and J are TRBV19 and TRBJ2-7, with D unresolved. The CDR3 spans 11 residues. With 2 bases removed from V and 5 bases from J, the gap between germline ends came to 4 bases. The germline CDR1 and CDR2 sequences are LNHDA and SQIVND (reference sequence). CDR3 amino acids: CASSIRDEQYF. The CDR3 bases that were read are TGTGCCAGTAGTATACGGGACGAG. Combining the CDR3 with reference TRBV19 and TRBJ2-7 gives the whole variable domain DGGITQSPKYLFRKEGQNVTLSCEQNLNHDAMYWYRQDPGQGLRLIYYSQIVNDFQKGDIAEGYSVSREKKESFPLTVTSAQKNPTAFYLCASSIRDEQYFGPGTRLTVT.

This clone appeared a few times. An end of the junction differs from the germline gene, which may be a read error. The observed sequence ends 3 residues before the CDR3 terminus, with the missing tail filled in from the germline J gene. The rearrangement uses TRBV7-9 and TRBJ2-1; D gene uncertain. The V gene's germline CDR1 is SEHNR and CDR2 FQNEAQ (reference sequence). The CDR3 consists of 12 residues. CDR3 amino acids: CSSSSDSGEQFF. CDR3 DNA, as far as it was read: TGTTCCAGCAGCTCCGATAGTGGTGAG.

This clone was observed a few times. The CDR3 goes on 3 residues after the read ends, and that part is filled in from the germline J gene. The genes are TRBV19 and TRBJ1-2; 10 nucleotides agree with TRBD1. From germline, CDR1 is LNHDA and CDR2 SQIVND (reference sequence). After removal of 4 bases from V and 4 bases from J, the junction contained 3 bases not matched to a gene. CDR3 length: 14 residues. The CDR3 loop is CASSRDRGFYGYTF. The DNA read from the CDR3 is TGTGCCAGTAGTAGGGACAGGGGTTTCTATGGC.

For this clone: The CDR3 end lies 3 residues beyond the end of the read and is filled in from the germline J gene. The gene calls are TRBV6-1 and TRBJ1-2; no definite D call. Trimming removed 0 bases from V and 2 bases from J, with 10 bases in between. Germline V lookup: CDR1 MNHNS, CDR2 SASEGT. This CDR3 is built from 15 residues. CDR3 amino acids: CASSEAPFSNYGYTF. Partial CDR3 DNA: TGTGCCAGCAGTGAAGCCCCATTTTCCAACTATGGC.

This clone showed up just a few times. The read is 3 residues too short to cover the CDR3 end, so that end is filled in from the germline J gene. The chain links TRBV7-6 to TRBJ2-5, with D possibly TRBD1 on 5 matching bases. In germline, CDR1 is SGHVS, CDR2 FNYEAQ. The CDR3 has 12 residues. Trimming cost V 6 bases and J 4 bases, with 9 bases left between them. The CDR3: CASSSGLETQYF. Incomplete CDR3 DNA: TGTGCCAGCAGTTCAGGGTTAGAGACC. The complete variable domain, with remaining parts taken from reference TRBV7-6 and TRBJ2-5, reads GAGVSQSPRYKVTKRGQDVALRCDPISGHVSLYWYRQALGQGPEFLTYFNYEAQQDKSGLPNDRFSAERPEGSISTLTIQRTEQRDSAMYRCASSSGLETQYFGPGTRLLVL.

This clone was found a few times. The CDR3 goes on 3 residues after the read ends, and that part is filled in from the germline J gene. The chain uses TRBV19 and TRBJ2-7; 7 bases match TRBD2. The trim removed 3 bases at V and 5 bases at J, leaving 1 base unmatched. CDR3 length: 12 residues. Germline values: CDR1 LNHDA, CDR2 SQIVND (reference sequence). CDR3 protein: CASSIAGDEQYF. The CDR3 bases that were read are TGTGCCAGTAGTATTGCGGGAGACGAG. Using reference TRBV19 and TRBJ2-7 for the parts outside the CDR3, the full variable domain is DGGITQSPKYLFRKEGQNVTLSCEQNLNHDAMYWYRQDPGQGLRLIYYSQIVNDFQKGDIAEGYSVSREKKESFPLTVTSAQKNPTAFYLCASSIAGDEQYFGPGTRLTVT.

As to this clone: The read comes to an end 3 residues before the CDR3 does, leaving the germline J gene to fill in the end. This chain joins TRBV5-1 and TRBJ1-4; 7 bases align to TRBD1. V lost 0 bases to trimming and J lost 7 bases; unmatched junction nucleotides: 6. The CDR3 sequence is 15 residues long. CDR1 and CDR2 from the germline V gene are SGHRS and YFSETQ. Incomplete CDR3 DNA: TGCGCCAGCAGCTTGGGGGACAGTGAAGGTGAAAAA. Translation: CASSLGDSEGEK. In full, the CDR3 reads CASSLGDSEGEKLFF.

This clone was picked up a small number of times. From the germline J gene comes the end of the CDR3, since the read stops 3 residues before it. The chain is built from TRBV19 and TRBJ1-5; D is unresolved. The V gene lost 5 bases and the J gene lost 7 bases, with 15 bases spanning the gap. The V gene's germline CDR1 is LNHDA and CDR2 SQIVND (reference sequence). This CDR3 contains 14 residues. CDR3 amino acids: CASSVSLGSQPQHF. Partial CDR3 DNA: TGTGCCAGTAGTGTATCACTGGGTAGCCAGCCC. Full variable domain (outside the CDR3, taken from reference TRBV19 and TRBJ1-5): DGGITQSPKYLFRKEGQNVTLSCEQNLNHDAMYWYRQDPGQGLRLIYYSQIVNDFQKGDIAEGYSVSREKKESFPLTVTSAQKNPTAFYLCASSVSLGSQPQHFGDGTRLSIL.

This clone has just a few counts. The CDR3 goes on 3 residues after the read ends, and that part is filled in from the germline J gene. The rearrangement joins TRBV20-1 to TRBJ2-7; TRBD2 matches at 9 bases. Germline CDR1 and CDR2: DFQATT and SNEGSKA (reference sequence). The CDR3 has 17 residues. With V trimmed by 2 bases and J by 3 bases, 14 bases remained unmatched. The part of the CDR3 DNA that was read is TGCAGTGCTAGATTCCCGACTCCGGCTAGCGGGGACTACGAG. Translated: CSARFPTPASGDYE. From start to end, the CDR3 is CSARFPTPASGDYEQYF.